The subject of this entry is one T cell receptor (beta chain). Its target is not known. These data come from a study of vaccination and CD4 T cells after COVID-19. The Oncomine TCR Beta short-read assay sequenced DNA from cultured CD4+ T cells. The source of extracted genomic DNA was cultured CD4+ T cells. TCRdb ran MiXCR on the PCR reads and lists one entry per CDR3 protein. The sample carries over 8,500 distinct CDR3 sequences, 25% to 35% recorded once. Documented treatment: roughly 10-day PBMC culture with coronavirus spike peptide pools or control peptides (ViraFEST assay). Prior to the COVID-19 pandemic (2011-2018), the unexposed donor's CD4+ T cells were collected. Following expansion of antigen-specific T cells with peptide pools, ViraFEST then sequenced TCRs. Culture conditions combined around 2 million PBMCs per well with 9.5 to 10 IU/ml IL-2 and about 10 ug/ml peptide pools. What was sequenced was CD4+ T cells from blood, cultured in vitro. This TCR was sampled from a human donor in good health.

For the CDR3, the DNA is TGTGCCAGCAGTTTAGACAGGGGGAAGTCGGGCTACACCTTC. Encoded protein: CASSLDRGKSGYTF. The genes are TRBV12-3 or TRBV12-4 and TRBJ1-2, with 8 nucleotides matching TRBD1. The ends lost 1 base at V and 8 bases at J; junction bases unmatched: 6. This CDR3 is 14 amino acids long.